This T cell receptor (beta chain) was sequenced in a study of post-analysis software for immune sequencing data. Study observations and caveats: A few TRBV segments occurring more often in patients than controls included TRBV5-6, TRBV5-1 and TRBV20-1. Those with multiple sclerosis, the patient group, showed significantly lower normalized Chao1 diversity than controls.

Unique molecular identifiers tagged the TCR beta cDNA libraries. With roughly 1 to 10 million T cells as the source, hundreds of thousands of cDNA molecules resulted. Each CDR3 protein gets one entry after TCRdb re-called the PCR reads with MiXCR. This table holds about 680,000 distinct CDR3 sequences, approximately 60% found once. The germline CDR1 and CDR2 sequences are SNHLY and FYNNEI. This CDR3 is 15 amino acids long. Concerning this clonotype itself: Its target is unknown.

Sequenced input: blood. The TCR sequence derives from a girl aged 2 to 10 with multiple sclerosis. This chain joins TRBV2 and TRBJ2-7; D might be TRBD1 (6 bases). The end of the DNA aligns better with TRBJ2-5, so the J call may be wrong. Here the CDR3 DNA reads TGTGCCAGCCAGCGACAGGACCGAGTTCCCGAGACCCAGTACTTC. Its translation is CASQRQDRVPETQYF.